These 30 T cell receptor beta chains share one sample of origin, sequenced in a study of blood T cell repertoires in COVID-19. This table comes from immunoSEQ multiplex PCR, and its TCRdb copy is limited to in-frame clones, with some not included. The table records approximately 120,000 clones, around four fifths of them present only once. The specimen was peripheral blood. The receptors were sampled from a man of 80 years or more with active or convalescent COVID-19.

The J gene is TRBJ1-4, the V gene TRBV7-4; 10 nucleotides line up with TRBD1. From germline, CDR1 is SGHVT and CDR2 SQSDAQ. V shed 6 bases and J 10 bases; nucleotides not matched to a gene: 20. This CDR3 is built from 18 residues. Here the CDR3 reads CASSPRDRGVPHTGKLFF. CDR3 bases: TGTGCCAGCAGTCCGAGGGACAGGGGAGTCCCACACACCGGAAAACTGTTTTTT.

The V call is TRBV9, the J call TRBJ2-2; 7 bases map to TRBD1. The V segment lost 3 bases and the J segment 2 bases; nucleotides outside the gene matches: 4. The germline V gene encodes CDR1 SGDLS and CDR2 YYNGEE. CDR3 length: 15 amino acids. The DNA of the CDR3 is TGTGCCAGCAGCGGGACAGGTCTCAACACCGGGGAGCTGTTTTTT. Protein sequence: CASSGTGLNTGELFF.

V and J are TRBV7-9 and TRBJ2-7, with D perhaps TRBD1 (5 bases). Germline V gene lookup returns CDR1 SEHNR and CDR2 FQNEAQ (reference sequence). The V end lost 7 bases, the J end lost 2 bases, and 15 bases lay between the germline ends. The CDR3 has 14 residues. The DNA for the CDR3 is TGTGCCAGCACCCCGGCAGGGTCCCCCTACGAGCAGTACTTC. Encoded protein: CASTPAGSPYEQYF.

This sequence joins TRBV5-1 and TRBJ1-1; D is ambiguous. CDR3 size: 13 residues. V was clipped by 5 bases and J by 1 base, with 9 bases between them. CDR1 and CDR2 from the germline V gene are SGHRS and YFSETQ. CDR3 region: CASSQDPNTEAFF. As DNA, the CDR3 is TGCGCCAGCAGTCAGGATCCGAACACTGAAGCTTTCTTT. Together with reference TRBV5-1 and TRBJ1-1, the CDR3 gives the full variable domain: KAGVTQTPRYLIKTRGQQVTLSCSPISGHRSVSWYQQTPGQGLQFLFEYFSETQRNKGNFPGRFSGRQFSNSRSEMNVSTLELGDSALYLCASSQDPNTEAFFGQGTRLTVV.

This rearrangement joins TRBV19 to TRBJ2-2; D might be TRBD2 (6 bases). The CDR3 has 15 residues. The germline V and J ends were trimmed by 3 bases and 6 bases, with 14 bases remaining between them. Germline-derived CDR1 and CDR2 are LNHDA and SQIVND (reference sequence). CDR3 sequence reads: CASSIRSEGSGELFF. In nucleotides, the CDR3 is TGTGCCAGTAGTATTCGGTCGGAGGGATCCGGGGAGCTGTTTTTT.

The chain recombines TRBV5-1 with TRBJ1-2; 11 positions match TRBD1. The CDR3 covers 13 residues. The ends lost 4 bases at V and 7 bases at J; junction bases unmatched: 3. The V gene's germline CDR1 is SGHRS and CDR2 YFSETQ. DNA of the CDR3: TGCGCCAGCAGCGTTGGACAGGGGGCTGGCTACACCTTC. Protein: CASSVGQGAGYTF.

As concerns this clone: This sample also contains other DNA sequences that code for the same CDR3. V usage is TRBV28 and J usage is TRBJ1-1; the D gene is possibly TRBD1 (5 bases). The V gene's germline CDR1 is MDHEN and CDR2 SYDVKM. The V gene lost 5 bases and the J gene lost 1 base, with 14 bases spanning the gap. The CDR3 sequence is 15 residues long. CDR3 in DNA: TGTGCCAGCAGTCCCCGGGGGGGAGGGAACACTGAAGCTTTCTTT. Amino acid sequence: CASSPRGGGNTEAFF. The variable domain in full, completed from reference TRBV28 and TRBJ1-1, reads DVKVTQSSRYLVKRTGEKVFLECVQDMDHENMFWYRQDPGLGLRLIYFSYDVKMKEKGDIPEGYSVSREKKERFSLILESASTNQTSMYLCASSPRGGGNTEAFFGQGTRLTVV.

This clone was picked up one time. The genes are TRBV2 and TRBJ1-5, with a weak D call TRBD1 (5 bases). The CDR3 runs 15 residues. Germline V gives CDR1 SNHLY, CDR2 FYNNEI. V gave up 7 bases and J gave up 2 bases, with 15 bases separating them. CDR3 residues: CASTPGGLGNQPQHF. CDR3 DNA sequence: TGTGCCAGCACCCCGGGGGGGTTAGGCAATCAGCCCCAGCATTTT.

The rearrangement links TRBV4-3 to TRBJ2-1; D remains ambiguous. The V end lost 0 bases, the J end lost 6 bases, and 12 bases lay between the germline ends. CDR3 length: 15 residues. Germline V gene sequence: CDR1 LGHNA, CDR2 YSLEER. Here the CDR3 DNA reads TGCGCCAGCAGCCAAGAACGGGTTCCTGGCAATGAGCAGTTCTTC. Protein: CASSQERVPGNEQFF.

In its sample, this clone was seen once. This sequence joins TRBV2 and TRBJ1-6; TRBD1 is a possible D gene (5 bases). V was cut by 3 bases and J by 6 bases, with 6 bases left in between. This CDR3 spans 13 amino acids. From germline, CDR1 is SNHLY and CDR2 FYNNEI. The CDR3 protein is CASSDRVNSPLHF. DNA for the CDR3: TGTGCCAGCAGTGACAGGGTTAATTCACCCCTCCACTTT.

In its sample, this clone was seen once. V is TRBV7-9 and J is TRBJ2-2, with 8 bases fitting TRBD2. The CDR3 has 15 residues. Germline trimming cut 5 bases from V and 5 bases from J; bases unmatched to any gene: 7. Germline V CDR1 and CDR2: SEHNR, FQNEAQ (reference sequence). CDR3 nucleotide sequence: TGTGCCAGCAGCCGAGGCGGGGGGAGTACCGGGGAGCTGTTTTTT. It translates to CASSRGGGSTGELFF.

The gene calls are TRBV5-1 and TRBJ1-2; D gene uncertain. V lost 0 bases to trimming and J lost 3 bases, with 6 bases between them. Germline V CDR1 and CDR2: SGHRS, YFSETQ. There are 13 residues in the CDR3. The CDR3 DNA follows: TGCGCCAGCAGCTTGGTGGCAGACTATGGCTACACCTTC. This gives the protein CASSLVADYGYTF.

The V call is TRBV28, the J call TRBJ1-5; 8 nucleotides line up with TRBD1. This CDR3 region has 15 residues. Unmatched junction bases numbered 5, after V lost 6 bases and J lost 1 base. CDR1 is MDHEN, CDR2 SYDVKM, per germline. The CDR3 nucleotides read TGTGCCAGCAGCTCAGGGGGCGCGAGCAATCAGCCCCAGCATTTT. It encodes CASSSGGASNQPQHF.

This clone was recorded a few times. The chain combines TRBV2 with TRBJ2-7, with 8 bases fitting TRBD1. The germline V gene has CDR1 SNHLY and CDR2 FYNNEI. This CDR3 has 14 residues. Unmatched junction bases numbered 8, after V lost 8 bases and J lost 2 bases. DNA of the CDR3: TGTGCCAGCGACAGGGGAATCATCGCCTACGAGCAGTACTTC. Residues: CASDRGIIAYEQYF.

V gene TRBV4-1 combines with J gene TRBJ2-5, with a weak D call TRBD2 (7 bases). Germline loops: CDR1 MGHRA, CDR2 YSYEKL. Trimming pared 2 bases from V and 2 bases from J, leaving 21 bases between. The length of the CDR3 is 18 residues. The CDR3 reads CASSQSPFGGGLQETQYF. The CDR3 coding sequence is TGCGCCAGCAGCCAAAGCCCTTTCGGCGGGGGCCTTCAAGAGACCCAGTACTTC.

In this sample, this clone turned up a few times. V and J are TRBV19 and TRBJ1-6; 10 bases fit TRBD1. The ends lost 5 bases at V and 7 bases at J; junction bases unmatched: 14. The CDR3 contains 18 residues. In germline, CDR1 is LNHDA, CDR2 SQIVND (reference sequence). Here the CDR3 reads CASSVERQGAVINSPLHF. The CDR3 coding sequence is TGTGCCAGTAGTGTGGAACGACAGGGGGCGGTAATAAATTCACCCCTCCACTTT.

The chain recombines TRBV7-9 with TRBJ2-1, with D unresolved. The CDR3 is made up of 15 amino acids. The V gene's germline CDR1 is SEHNR and CDR2 FQNEAQ (reference sequence). V was clipped by 5 bases and J by 2 bases, with 13 bases between them. The CDR3 sequence is CASSSGPPAYNEQFF. The CDR3 nucleotides read TGTGCCAGCAGCAGTGGGCCCCCCGCCTACAATGAGCAGTTCTTC.

This clone appeared a few times. The V call is TRBV6-5, the J call TRBJ2-3; 9 nucleotides align to TRBD1. CDR3 length: 14 amino acids. Germline assignment: CDR1 MNHEY and CDR2 SVGAGI. J was trimmed by 5 bases and V by 5 bases; bases with no gene match: 5. The CDR3 reads CASSPEGQGDTQYF. DNA for the CDR3: TGTGCCAGCAGTCCCGAGGGACAGGGAGATACGCAGTATTTT.

The chain recombines TRBV12-3 or TRBV12-4 with TRBJ2-2; a weak D match, TRBD2 (6 bases). Trimming took off 2 bases at V and 7 bases at J, with 8 bases between the two ends. The length of the CDR3 is 13 residues. DNA for the CDR3: TGTGCCAGCAGTTTAATGGGAGGCGGGGAGCTGTTTTTT. Its protein is CASSLMGGGELFF.

V usage is TRBV9 and J usage is TRBJ2-5, with TRBD2 identical over 7 bases. The CDR3 totals 15 residues. CDR1 is SGDLS and CDR2 is YYNGEE in the germline V gene. After removal of 4 bases from V and 1 base from J, the junction contained 7 bases not matched to a gene. This chain's CDR3 is CASSTGTISQETQYF. The DNA of the CDR3 is TGTGCCAGCAGCACCGGGACTATCTCCCAAGAGACCCAGTACTTC.

The chain couples TRBV19 to TRBJ2-3; 9 nucleotides match TRBD2. Germline CDR1 reads LNHDA; CDR2 reads SQIVND (reference sequence). Trimming removed 4 bases from V and 2 bases from J; junction bases left unmatched: 4. The CDR3 is 15 amino acids. This CDR3 is CASSTTSGSTDTQYF. The CDR3 nucleotides read TGTGCCAGTAGTACTACTAGCGGGTCCACAGATACGCAGTATTTT.

V is TRBV18 and J is TRBJ2-1; D ambiguous. V was shortened by 3 bases and J by 0 bases, with 12 bases between the two germline ends. Germline V gene data show CDR1 as KGHSH and CDR2 as LQKENI. The CDR3 has 16 residues. The chain's CDR3 is CASSPQDTISYNEQFF. The CDR3 nucleotides read TGTGCCAGCTCACCCCAAGACACGATCTCCTACAATGAGCAGTTCTTC.

The sample holds one count of this clone. The V and J genes are TRBV6-5 and TRBJ1-4, with D possibly TRBD1 on 6 matching bases. The CDR3 has 13 residues. Trimming left V 4 bases short and J 4 bases short, with 7 bases between. CDR1 is MNHEY and CDR2 is SVGAGI in the germline V gene. CDR3 region: CASSWTVNEKLFF. The CDR3 nucleotides read TGTGCCAGCAGTTGGACAGTTAATGAAAAACTGTTTTTT.

This clone was seen only a few times. This sequence joins TRBV2 and TRBJ1-2; the D is unclear. Germline lookup yields CDR1 SNHLY and CDR2 FYNNEI. V lost 7 bases and J lost 8, with 14 bases in between. The CDR3 spans 12 residues. CDR3 in amino acids: CASIPDMRGYTF. Here the CDR3 DNA reads TGTGCCAGCATCCCCGATATGCGGGGCTACACCTTC.

This chain connects TRBV10-3 to TRBJ1-4; TRBD1 is a possible D gene (6 bases). Trimming pared 9 bases from V and 8 bases from J, leaving 13 bases between. Germline assignment: CDR1 ENHRY and CDR2 SYGVKD. The CDR3 is 12 residues long. The CDR3 region is CAMSGAGEKLFF. The CDR3 coding sequence is TGTGCCATGTCAGGGGCGGGCGAAAAACTGTTTTTT.

The V gene is TRBV11-3, the J gene TRBJ1-1, with TRBD1 identical over 9 bases. The CDR3 runs 14 residues. Germline CDR1 and CDR2: SGHNT and YENEEA. V lost 5 bases and J lost 1; bases outside the gene matches: 2. For the CDR3, the DNA is TGTGCCAGCAGCCCGGGACAGGGGAACACTGAAGCTTTCTTT. Encoded protein: CASSPGQGNTEAFF.

This chain links TRBV11-2 with TRBJ2-7; tentatively, D is TRBD2 (6 bases). This CDR3 region has 14 residues. With 4 bases removed from V and 4 bases from J, the gap between germline ends came to 14 bases. Germline V CDR1 and CDR2: SGHAT, FQNNGV. CDR3 protein: CASSSLTGVYEQYF. Here the CDR3 DNA reads TGTGCCAGCAGCTCCCTGACGGGGGTTTACGAGCAGTACTTC. Using reference TRBV11-2 and TRBJ2-7 for the parts outside the CDR3, the full variable domain is EAGVAQSPRYKIIEKRQSVAFWCNPISGHATLYWYQQILGQGPKLLIQFQNNGVVDDSQLPKDRFSAERLKGVDSTLKIQPAKLEDSAVYLCASSSLTGVYEQYFGPGTRLTVT.

DNA for the CDR3: TGTGCCAGCTCACGTAACAGTGCCTACGAGCAGTACTTC. As protein: CASSRNSAYEQYF. The V and J genes are TRBV18 and TRBJ2-7; no firm D call. The CDR3 length is 13 residues. The germline V and J ends were trimmed by 4 bases and 2 bases, with 9 bases remaining between them. Germline V lookup: CDR1 KGHSH, CDR2 LQKENI.

This sequence joins TRBV6-2 or TRBV6-3 and TRBJ2-3, with D perhaps TRBD2 (6 bases). The V gene lost 4 bases and the J gene lost 0 bases, with 17 bases spanning the gap. The germline V gene has CDR1 MNHEY and CDR2 SVGEGT. CDR3 size: 17 residues. CDR3 residues: CASSSRKGGVSTDTQYF. In DNA form, the CDR3 reads TGTGCCAGCAGTTCCCGAAAAGGCGGGGTTAGCACAGATACGCAGTATTTT.

J is TRBJ1-2 and V is TRBV10-3; D is perhaps TRBD1 (5 bases). CDR3 length equals 12 residues. V dropped 6 bases and J dropped 6 bases, with 11 bases sitting between them. CDR1 is ENHRY, CDR2 SYGVKD, per germline. The CDR3 DNA is TGTGCCATCAGCCAGGGTGGGGATGGCTACACCTTC. Its translation: CAISQGGDGYTF.